The 11 T cell receptor beta chains below all came from one sample that was sequenced in a study of blood T cell repertoires in COVID-19. TCRdb's table, derived via immunoSEQ multiplex PCR, lists solely in-frame clones and lacks some. This table holds some 700,000 clones, 85% to 90% found once. The sequenced sample consisted of peripheral blood. Receptor source: a woman aged 18-35 years with acute or convalescent COVID-19.

The V gene is TRBV27, the J gene TRBJ2-7; 9 nucleotides align to TRBD1. The germline CDR1 and CDR2 sequences are MNHEY and SMNVEV (reference sequence). CDR3 size: 16 residues. The J segment lost 3 bases and the V segment lost 4 bases, leaving 10 bases of the junction unmatched. The CDR3 bases are TGTGCCAGCAGTTCAATATCCCCGACAGGGGGCTACGAGCAGTACTTC. Its protein product is CASSSISPTGGYEQYF.

The V call is TRBV28, the J call TRBJ1-1; tentatively, D is TRBD1 (6 bases). With 5 bases removed from V and 4 bases from J, the gap between germline ends came to 17 bases. This CDR3 has 15 residues. Germline CDR1 MDHEN, CDR2 SYDVKM. The CDR3 DNA follows: TGTGCCAGCAGTCTCAGGGGTCTAGGCGGCACTGAAGCTTTCTTT. Protein sequence: CASSLRGLGGTEAFF.

The chain couples TRBV19 to TRBJ1-6, with 11 nucleotides matching TRBD1. V trimming: 4 bases; J trimming: 9 bases; junction bases outside the gene matches: 20. Germline V gene data show CDR1 as LNHDA and CDR2 as SQIVND (reference sequence). The CDR3 is made up of 20 amino acids. Here the CDR3 reads CASSTRIGQGANPTGSPLHF. Written as DNA, the CDR3 is TGTGCCAGTAGTACAAGGATTGGACAGGGGGCGAATCCCACCGGTTCACCCCTCCACTTT.

The genes are TRBV5-6 and TRBJ1-5; D not certain. The germline CDR1 and CDR2 sequences are SGHDT and YYEEEE. The V end lost 0 bases, the J end lost 2 bases, and 15 bases lay between the germline ends. The CDR3 covers 17 residues. CDR3 in amino acids: CASSLAAGRTGNQPQHF. The CDR3 DNA reads as TGTGCCAGCAGCTTGGCGGCGGGTAGGACGGGCAATCAGCCCCAGCATTTT.

The rearrangement links TRBV11-2 to TRBJ1-1; D ambiguous. Germline V CDR1 and CDR2: SGHAT, FQNNGV. V was shortened by 0 bases and J by 4 bases, with 6 bases between the two germline ends. This CDR3 spans 13 amino acids. The chain's CDR3 is CASSLDPGTEAFF. As DNA, the CDR3 is TGTGCCAGCAGCTTAGACCCGGGCACTGAAGCTTTCTTT.

CDR3 region: CASSSQGAETEAFF. The DNA for the CDR3 is TGTGCCAGCAGCTCTCAGGGGGCAGAAACTGAAGCTTTCTTT. The V call is TRBV9, the J call TRBJ1-1; 8 positions agree with TRBD1. CDR3 size: 14 residues. Germline values: CDR1 SGDLS, CDR2 YYNGEE. With V trimmed by 4 bases and J by 5 bases, 7 bases remained unmatched.

The chain has TRBV15 and TRBJ2-3; possibly TRBD1 for D (5 bases). The CDR3 length is 15 residues. The V gene's germline CDR1 is LNHNV and CDR2 YYDKDF (reference sequence). Trimming pared 4 bases from V and 4 bases from J, leaving 15 bases between. CDR3 protein: CATSISPGRPDTQYF. The DNA of the CDR3 is TGTGCCACCAGCATAAGCCCAGGGCGGCCAGATACGCAGTATTTT.

About this clone itself: The limits of the CDR3 on the DNA are not certain, so only TCRdb's listed CDR3 is given. This chain uses TRBV6-1 with TRBJ2-2; the D call in the table, TRBD2, was not verified against the DNA. The germline gives CDR1 MNHNS, CDR2 SASEGT. The CDR3 has 14 residues if both end residues are counted. The CDR3 is CASSEGIPPGSCFF.

V is TRBV12-5 and J is TRBJ2-1, with 10 bases aligning to TRBD1. CDR3 size: 17 residues. Germline V gives CDR1 LGHNT, CDR2 FRNRAP. J lost 7 bases, V lost 2 bases, and 11 bases had no gene match. This CDR3 is CASGLPGRGTGVNEQFF. CDR3 nucleotides: TGTGCTAGTGGTTTGCCCGGGCGAGGGACAGGGGTGAATGAGCAGTTCTTC. Supplemented by reference TRBV12-5 and TRBJ2-1, the full variable domain reads DARVTQTPRHKVTEMGQEVTMRCQPILGHNTVFWYRQTMMQGLELLAYFRNRAPLDDSGMPKDRFSAEMPDATLATLKIQPSEPRDSAVYFCASGLPGRGTGVNEQFFGPGTRLTVL.

This chain links TRBV5-6 with TRBJ1-2; D not certain. There are 13 residues in the CDR3. Trimming took off 1 base at V and 6 bases at J, with 10 bases between the two ends. Germline loops: CDR1 SGHDT, CDR2 YYEEEE. The CDR3 here is CASSLSRHDGYTF. Here the CDR3 DNA reads TGTGCCAGCAGCTTGTCCAGGCACGATGGCTACACCTTC.

V gene TRBV7-9 combines with J gene TRBJ2-1; D ambiguous. The V and J ends lost 3 bases and 8 bases respectively, with 14 bases between them. The CDR3 sequence is 14 residues long. Germline values: CDR1 SEHNR, CDR2 FQNEAQ (reference sequence). CDR3 sequence (DNA): TGTGCCAGCAGCTTTCCCGGGTATCATTATGAGCAGTTCTTC. Its protein product is CASSFPGYHYEQFF. Full variable domain (outside the CDR3, taken from reference TRBV7-9 and TRBJ2-1): DTGVSQNPRHKITKRGQNVTFRCDPISEHNRLYWYRQTLGQGPEFLTYFQNEAQLEKSRLLSDRFSAERPKGSFSTLEIQRTEQGDSAMYLCASSFPGYHYEQFFGPGTRLTVL.